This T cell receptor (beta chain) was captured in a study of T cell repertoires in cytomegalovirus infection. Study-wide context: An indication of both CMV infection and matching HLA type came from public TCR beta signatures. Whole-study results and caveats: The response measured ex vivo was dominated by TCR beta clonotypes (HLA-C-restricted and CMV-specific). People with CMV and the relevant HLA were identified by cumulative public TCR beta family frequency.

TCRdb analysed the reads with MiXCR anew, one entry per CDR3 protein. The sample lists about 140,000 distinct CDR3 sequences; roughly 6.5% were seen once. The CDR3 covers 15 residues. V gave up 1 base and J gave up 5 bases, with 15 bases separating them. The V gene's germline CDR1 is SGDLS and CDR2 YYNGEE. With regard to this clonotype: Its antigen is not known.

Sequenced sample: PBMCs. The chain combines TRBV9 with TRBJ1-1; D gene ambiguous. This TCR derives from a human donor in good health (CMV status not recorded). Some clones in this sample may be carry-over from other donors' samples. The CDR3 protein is CASSVRGQVGTEAFF. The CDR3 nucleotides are TGTGCCAGCAGCGTACGTGGGCAGGTGGGGACTGAAGCTTTCTTT. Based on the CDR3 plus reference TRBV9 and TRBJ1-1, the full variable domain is DSGVTQTPKHLITATGQRVTLRCSPRSGDLSVYWYQQSLDQGLQFLIQYYNGEERAKGNILERFSAQQFPDLHSELNLSSLELGDSALYFCASSVRGQVGTEAFFGQGTRLTVV.